This TCR beta chain appears in the sequencing data of a study of CD4 T cell repertoires in COVID-19. In the study overall: Other coronavirus spike proteins restimulated relabeled CFSE-low cells expanded with IL-2 for over 8 days. Findings and limits, study-wide: Some SARS-CoV-2 clonotypes, between 7 and 25%, recurred in SARS-CoV and/or HKU1 cultures. Suggested intraclonal diversification: top SARS-CoV-2-reactive clonotypes appeared in two or three memory subsets.

The memory T cells were sequenced right after ex vivo isolation, without culture. Details on this clone: Its target is not known. Different DNA sequences within this sample yield the same CDR3.

Assay: immunoSEQ multiplex PCR; the TCRdb copy retains only in-frame clones and omits some. The sample consists of some 71,000 clones, approximately 83% of them appearing once. The CDR3 runs 13 residues. The V gene lost 8 bases and the J gene lost 0 bases, with 5 bases spanning the gap. CDR1 and CDR2 (germline): SGHTA, FQGNSA. J is TRBJ2-6 and V is TRBV7-2, with D unclear. This receptor was identified in a human donor who had COVID-19. The sample consisted of CD4+ T cells from peripheral blood, taken after recovery from COVID-19. The chain's CDR3 is CASRDSGANVLTF. The CDR3 region has the DNA TGTGCCAGCCGAGACTCTGGGGCCAACGTCCTGACTTTC.